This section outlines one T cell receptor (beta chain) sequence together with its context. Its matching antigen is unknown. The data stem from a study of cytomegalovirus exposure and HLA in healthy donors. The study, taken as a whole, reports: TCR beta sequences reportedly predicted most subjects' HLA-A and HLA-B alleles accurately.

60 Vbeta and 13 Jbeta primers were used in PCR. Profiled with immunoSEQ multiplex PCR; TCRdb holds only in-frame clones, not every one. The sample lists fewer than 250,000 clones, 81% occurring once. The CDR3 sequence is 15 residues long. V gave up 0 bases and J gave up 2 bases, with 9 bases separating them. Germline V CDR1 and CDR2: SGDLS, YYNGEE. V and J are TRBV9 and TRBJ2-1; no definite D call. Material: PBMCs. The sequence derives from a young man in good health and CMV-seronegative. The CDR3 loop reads CASSVGRLAYNEQFF. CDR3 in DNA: TGTGCCAGCAGCGTAGGTCGGTTGGCCTACAATGAGCAGTTCTTC.